Listed below are T cell receptor beta chains from one sample, sequenced in a study of identical twins. TCRdb passed the 5' RACE reads through MiXCR, listing each CDR3 protein once. The table lists 200,000 to 300,000 distinct CDR3 sequences, roughly an eighth of them singletons, with under 4.5% in the top ten. The same specimen was also included in a second study, on yellow fever vaccine responses in identical twins.

The sequenced sample was memory (CD45RO+) T cells sorted from blood. Every receptor here comes from a woman under 30 in good health. The CDR3 runs from the conserved cysteine through the conserved F or W. D genes are given only for firm matches. Clone size is shown for a subset of rows, as once, few, many or a class of expanded clone.

many | TRBJ1-4 | TRBV3-1 | - | TGTGCCAGCAGCCAAAGTCAGTTAAATGAAAAACTGTTTTTT | CASSQSQLNEKLFF
many | TRBJ2-3 | TRBV2 | - | TGTGCCAGCAGTGGACAGCGTAGCACAGATACGCAGTATTTT | CASSGQRSTDTQYF
- | TRBJ1-5 | TRBV20-1 | - | TGCAGTGCTAGGTCCCAGACGAGCAATCAGCCCCAGCATTTT | CSARSQTSNQPQHF
- | TRBJ2-5 | TRBV7-2 | - | TGTGCCAGCAGCCCCGGCCAGACCCTCAAAGAGACCCAGTACTTC | CASSPGQTLKETQYF
few | TRBJ1-4 | TRBV3-1 | - | TGTGCCAGCAGCCCAACAGGGACAACTAATGAAAAACTGTTTTTT | CASSPTGTTNEKLFF
- | TRBJ2-3 | TRBV3-1 | TRBD2 | TGTGCCAGCACCCCATCTAGCGGGAGCACAGATACGCAGTATTTT | CASTPSSGSTDTQYF
- | TRBJ1-2 | TRBV20-1 | - | TGCAGTGAGACACAGGGATTTAACTATGGCTACACCTTC | CSETQGFNYGYTF
once | TRBJ2-2 | TRBV15 | TRBD1 | TGTGCCACCAGCAGAGGGGACAGGCAATTCACCGGGGAGCTGTTTTTT | CATSRGDRQFTGELFF
few | TRBJ2-3 | TRBV5-1 | - | TGCGCCAGCAGCGTCGCCTTTAGTCCCGCAGATACGCAGTATTTT | CASSVAFSPADTQYF
few | TRBJ2-7 | TRBV6-2/TRBV6-3 | TRBD2 | TGTGCCAGCAGTCGTAGCGGGACCTACGAGCAGTACTTC | CASSRSGTYEQYF
- | TRBJ1-6 | TRBV15 | - | TGTGCCACCAGCACCGACGGGGAATCACCCCTCCACTTT | CATSTDGESPLHF
- | TRBJ2-7 | TRBV20-1 | TRBD2 | TGCAGTGCTAGAGAACCAGCGGGAGGAAGCTACGAGCAGTACTTC | CSAREPAGGSYEQYF
many | TRBJ2-5 | TRBV27 | - | TGTGCCAGCAGTCCCCGACTCGATGGAGGCTGGCGACAAGAGACCCAGTACTTC | CASSPRLDGGWRQETQYF
- | TRBJ2-1 | TRBV7-6 | - | TGTGCCAGCAGCTTGGCAGCCCTAGCGAAGAATGAGCAGTTCTTC | CASSLAALAKNEQFF
- | TRBJ2-1 | TRBV7-3 | - | TGTGCCAGCAGTCCCACCCGGGGGAGCTCCTACAATGAGCAGTTCTTC | CASSPTRGSSYNEQFF
few | TRBJ2-3 | TRBV7-2 | - | TGTGCCAGCAGCCAAGGCTTTGGTGTTGGCACAGATACGCAGTATTTT | CASSQGFGVGTDTQYF
- | TRBJ2-5 | TRBV10-3 | - | TGTGCCATCAGGGACTGGGTTAGGGAGACCCAGTACTTC | CAIRDWVRETQYF
few | TRBJ2-7 | TRBV18 | - | TGTGCCAGCTCACCAGATGCGGAGCAGTACTTC | CASSPDAEQYF
- | TRBJ2-7 | TRBV20-1 | TRBD2 | TGCAGTGCTAGACTCGAGAGACTAGCGGGATCCTACGAGCAGTACTTC | CSARLERLAGSYEQYF
- | TRBJ2-7 | TRBV6-1 | TRBD2 | TGTGCCAGCAGGGGGGCGGGGGGCTTCTCCTACGAGCAGTACTTC | CASRGAGGFSYEQYF
many | TRBJ2-5 | TRBV4-1 | - | TGCGCCAGCAGCCAAGGGTACAGGGAACGGGAGACCCAGTACTTC | CASSQGYRERETQYF
- | TRBJ1-2 | TRBV30 | TRBD1 | TGTGCCTGGAGTGTAAACAGGGGAGAAGGCTACACCTTC | CAWSVNRGEGYTF
many | TRBJ2-1 | TRBV5-1 | - | TGCGCCAGCAGCTTGGGAGGTGGGGCCTACAATGAGCAGTTCTTC | CASSLGGGAYNEQFF
many | TRBJ1-5 | TRBV6-1 | - | TGTGCCAGCAGCCTGTTCGGCCCTGGGGGTCAGCCCCAGCATTTT | CASSLFGPGGQPQHF
few | TRBJ1-1 | TRBV5-6 | - | TGTGCCAGCAGCCAGCCTTACAGGCAGACTGAAGCTTTCTTT | CASSQPYRQTEAFF
- | TRBJ2-1 | TRBV29-1 | - | TGCAGCGTTGAGGCACCTGGGCGCAATGAGCAGTTCTTC | CSVEAPGRNEQFF
- | TRBJ1-4 | TRBV12-3/TRBV12-4 | - | TGTGCCAGCAGGGGGAGGGCAGGGTGGGGTGAAAAACTGTTTTTT | CASRGRAGWGEKLFF
- | TRBJ2-7 | TRBV4-1 | - | TGCGCCAGCAGTCATATCGGACAGATTACATCCTACGAGCAGTACTTC | CASSHIGQITSYEQYF
many | TRBJ2-1 | TRBV28 | - | TGTGCCAGCAGTTTACCCACAAGGGGCCCGAAGTTCTTC | CASSLPTRGPKFF
few | TRBJ1-3 | TRBV29-1 | - | TGCAGCGTCGCACGGAGCTCTGGAAACACCATATATTTT | CSVARSSGNTIYF
- | TRBJ2-1 | TRBV20-1 | - | TGCAGTGCTAGATCGACCCGGGAGCAGTTCTTC | CSARSTREQFF
few | TRBJ2-1 | TRBV2 | - | TGTGCCAGCACCAAGCAGGGAAATGAGCAGTTCTTC | CASTKQGNEQFF
few | TRBJ2-4 | TRBV28 | TRBD1 | TGTGCCAGCCAACCGGGACAGGGAAGAAACATTCAGTACTTC | CASQPGQGRNIQYF
- | TRBJ1-1 | TRBV12-3/TRBV12-4 | TRBD1 | TGTGCCAGCAGTTTAGAGGGGACAGGGGGTCTCAGCACTGAAGCTTTCTTT | CASSLEGTGGLSTEAFF
- | TRBJ2-5 | TRBV5-1 | - | TGCGCCAGCAGCTTGGGTTCAGGGCCGGAGACCCAGTACTTC | CASSLGSGPETQYF
few | TRBJ2-3 | TRBV20-1 | - | TGCAGTGCTCTAGCTGTTACTAGCACAGATACGCAGTATTTT | CSALAVTSTDTQYF
few | TRBJ1-2 | TRBV7-3 | TRBD1 | TGTGCCAGCAGCTCAGGGACAGGGGGCCCCTACACCTTC | CASSSGTGGPYTF
- | TRBJ2-2 | TRBV5-6 | - | TGTGCCAGCAGCTTTCGACGGGTTGGGACCGGGGAGCTGTTTTTT | CASSFRRVGTGELFF
- | TRBJ2-7 | TRBV7-7 | - | TGTGCTAGCAGCAATGGCGAGGGGTTCGAGCAGTACTTC | CASSNGEGFEQYF
many | TRBJ2-2 | TRBV3-1 | - | TGTGCCAGCAGCCCTCGGGACTCAAACACCGGGGAGCTGTTTTTT | CASSPRDSNTGELFF
few | TRBJ2-7 | TRBV5-1 | TRBD1 | TGCGCCAGCAGCTTGGCCTCGGGACAGGGCTACGAGCAGTACTTC | CASSLASGQGYEQYF
many | TRBJ1-1 | TRBV3-1 | TRBD1 | TGTGCCAGCAGCCGCACACAGGGGATCACTGAAGCTTTCTTT | CASSRTQGITEAFF
few | TRBJ2-7 | TRBV29-1 | TRBD1 | TGCAGCGTTTGGGGACAGGGTGGATCCTACGAGCAGTACTTC | CSVWGQGGSYEQYF
- | TRBJ2-1 | TRBV3-1 | - | TGTGCCAGCAGCCAAATACTAGCATCATATGAGCAGTTCTTC | CASSQILASYEQFF
- | TRBJ2-6 | TRBV7-3 | - | TGTGCCAGCAGTAAACGTATTATCTCGGCGTCGGTCGGGGAATACTCTGGGGCCAACGTCCTGACTTTC | CASSKRIISASVGEYSGANVLTF
medium-sized | TRBJ1-1 | TRBV4-2 | - | TGTGCCAGCAGCCAAGTTGGCGTTATGAACACTGAAGCTTTCTTT | CASSQVGVMNTEAFF
- | TRBJ2-2 | TRBV6-2/TRBV6-3 | - | TGTGCCAGCAGTTACTGGCAGAGCACCGGGGAGCTGTTTTTT | CASSYWQSTGELFF
few | TRBJ2-1 | TRBV2 | TRBD2 | TGTGCCAGCAGTGCGGGGGGGTACTCCTACAATGAGCAGTTCTTC | CASSAGGYSYNEQFF
- | TRBJ2-7 | TRBV2 | TRBD2 | TGTGCCAGCAGCAAAGTCGGGGGGATCGCCTACGAGCAGTACTTC | CASSKVGGIAYEQYF
- | TRBJ1-1 | TRBV5-1 | - | TGCGCCAGCAGCTGGCTCCGGGGGAACACTGAAGCTTTCTTT | CASSWLRGNTEAFF
many | TRBJ2-1 | TRBV21-1 | - | TGTGCCAGCAGCAAACGAAAAAACAGAGAACCCCCCAATGAGCAGTTCTTC | CASSKRKNREPPNEQFF
many | TRBJ1-4 | TRBV10-3 | - | TGTGCCATCACCAGTGGGAGGAATGAAAAACTGTTTTTT | CAITSGRNEKLFF
few | TRBJ2-7 | TRBV20-1 | TRBD2 | TGCAGTGCTCCAGGGACTAGGCTCGGGATCTACGAGCAGTACTTC | CSAPGTRLGIYEQYF
- | TRBJ2-7 | TRBV5-1 | TRBD2 | TGCGCCAGCAGCTTGGAGGTAGCGGGTTACTACGAGCAGTACTTC | CASSLEVAGYYEQYF
many | TRBJ2-1 | TRBV3-1 | - | TGTGCCAGCACCGTAGGTGGGGTCTGGGACAACAATGAGCAGTTCTTC | CASTVGGVWDNNEQFF
few | TRBJ2-5 | TRBV2 | TRBD2 | TGTGCCAGCAGTGAAAGGCTAGCGGGGACTCTCCAAGAGACCCAGTACTTC | CASSERLAGTLQETQYF
few | TRBJ2-1 | TRBV18 | - | TGTGCCAGCTCACCATTACAGGGCTCCTACAATGAGCAGTTCTTC | CASSPLQGSYNEQFF
- | TRBJ1-5 | TRBV7-2 | TRBD1 | TGTGCCAGCAGCCCGGGACAGGGGTTGACCCAGCATTTT | CASSPGQGLTQHF
- | TRBJ2-3 | TRBV29-1 | TRBD2 | TGCAGCGTCGCGCGTACCGGGACTAGCAAGGATACGCAGTATTTT | CSVARTGTSKDTQYF